These T cell receptor beta chains were read from a single sample in a study of control samples from healthy donors and cancer patients. Produced via immunoSEQ multiplex PCR; TCRdb's table is partial and in-frame only. This sample has 200,000 or so clones; roughly 94% occur once, and the top ten carry over 1.2%. Sequencing was done on a sample of blood. These receptor sequences come from a man aged 50-60 years in good health. CDR3s include the opening cysteine and the closing phenylalanine or tryptophan. A D gene is named only where the DNA matches it firmly. Only some rows state a clone size, as once, few, many or a class for expanded clones.

TRBJ2-3 | . | TRBV30 | . | CAWSVHQDTQYF | TGTGCCTGGAGTGTACATCAAGATACGCAGTATTTT
TRBJ1-2 | . | TRBV27 | . | CASSFGRTSGYTF | TGTGCCAGCAGTTTCGGCAGGACCTCTGGCTACACCTTC
TRBJ2-1 | TRBD2 | TRBV5-4 | . | CASTTGTSGPNEQFF | TGTGCCAGCACCACGGGGACTAGCGGGCCAAATGAGCAGTTCTTC
TRBJ1-2 | . | TRBV6-4 | . | CASSPQPGLFNYGYTF | TGTGCCAGCTCACCCCAGCCAGGCCTTTTTAACTATGGCTACACCTTC
TRBJ2-2 | . | TRBV20-1 | . | CSARSGGELFF | TGCAGTGCTAGGTCTGGCGGGGAGCTGTTTTTT
TRBJ1-2 | . | TRBV5-4 | . | CASSLIQSRRPYYGYTF | TGTGCCAGCAGCTTGATTCAAAGCCGCAGGCCTTACTATGGCTACACCTTC
TRBJ2-7 | TRBD1 | TRBV7-3 | . | CASRASPRTGGCEQYF | TGTGCCAGCAGGGCTAGTCCCCGGACAGGGGGCTGCGAGCAGTACTTC
TRBJ1-3 | TRBD1 | TRBV30 | . | CAWQGVSSGNTIYF | TGTGCCTGGCAGGGGGTGAGCTCTGGAAACACCATATATTTT
TRBJ1-6 | . | TRBV4-1 | once | CASSRDAPFYSYNSPLHF | TGCGCCAGCAGCCGGGACGCTCCCTTTTACTCCTATAATTCACCCCTCCACTTT
TRBJ1-2 | . | TRBV3-1/TRBV3-2 | . | CASSPVGNNYGYTF | TGTGCCAGCAGCCCCGTTGGGAATAACTATGGCTACACCTTC
TRBJ1-6 | . | TRBV2 | . | CASRGNNSPLHF | TGTGCCAGCAGAGGAAATAATTCACCCCTCCACTTT
TRBJ1-6 | . | TRBV3-1/TRBV3-2 | . | CASSQSSYNSPLHF | TGTGCCAGCAGCCAGAGCTCCTATAATTCACCCCTCCACTTT
TRBJ2-3 | . | TRBV10-1 | . | CASSEDTDTQYF | TGCGCCAGCAGTGAGGACACAGATACGCAGTATTTT
TRBJ1-4 | . | TRBV6-1 | . | CASSESRTVPNEKLFF | TGTGCCAGCAGTGAATCAAGGACAGTCCCTAATGAAAAACTGTTTTTT
TRBJ1-1 | . | TRBV11-1 | . | CASSYHREGEAFF | TGTGCCAGCAGCTACCACAGGGAGGGGGAAGCTTTCTTT
TRBJ1-6 | TRBD1 | TRBV5-1 | . | CASSPGQGDNSPLHF | TGCGCCAGCAGCCCCGGACAGGGGGATAATTCACCCCTCCACTTT
TRBJ1-5 | TRBD1 | TRBV27 | . | CASSLEGQVTQPQHF | TGTGCCAGCAGTTTAGAAGGACAGGTAACTCAGCCCCAGCATTTT
TRBJ1-4 | . | TRBV28 | . | CASSSGAATNEKLFF | TGTGCCAGCAGTTCCGGGGCAGCAACTAATGAAAAACTGTTTTTT
TRBJ1-3 | . | TRBV9 | . | CASSVLGDFSGNTIYF | TGTGCCAGCAGCGTACTAGGGGACTTTTCTGGAAACACCATATATTTT
TRBJ2-5 | TRBD1 | TRBV6-5 | . | CASSPTGEETQYF | TGTGCCAGCAGTCCTACAGGGGAAGAGACCCAGTACTTC
TRBJ1-1 | . | TRBV9 | . | CASSGQTGMNTEAFF | TGTGCCAGCAGCGGACAGACGGGGATGAACACTGAAGCTTTCTTT
TRBJ1-2 | . | TRBV7-9 | . | CASSLAFADDYGYTF | TGTGCCAGCAGCTTAGCGTTTGCAGACGACTATGGCTACACCTTC
TRBJ2-1 | . | TRBV28 | . | CASRGTVNEQFF | TGTGCCAGCAGAGGAACAGTCAATGAGCAGTTCTTC
TRBJ2-7 | TRBD2 | TRBV14 | . | CASSQEGLAVIYEQYF | TGTGCCAGCAGCCAAGAGGGACTAGCGGTCATCTACGAGCAGTACTTC
TRBJ1-1 | . | TRBV4-1 | . | CASSQDSGVRVMNTEAFF | TGCGCCAGCAGCCAAGATTCTGGAGTCAGGGTCATGAACACTGAAGCTTTCTTT
TRBJ1-1 | . | TRBV6-5 | . | CASLDGFNTEAFF | TGTGCCAGTCTGGACGGGTTCAACACTGAAGCTTTCTTT
TRBJ2-3 | TRBD1 | TRBV7-9 | . | CASSRNRDRGTDTQYF | TGTGCCAGCAGCCGAAATAGGGACAGGGGGACAGATACGCAGTATTTT
TRBJ1-2 | . | TRBV3-1/TRBV3-2 | . | CASSQDPAGRYTF | TGTGCCAGCAGCCAAGATCCGGCGGGGCGCTACACCTTC
TRBJ1-5 | . | TRBV5-4 | . | CASSLEGAGGNQPQHF | TGTGCCAGCAGCTTGGAAGGGGCCGGGGGCAATCAGCCCCAGCATTTT
TRBJ2-3 | . | TRBV7-2 | . | CASTVPERLDTQYF | TGTGCCAGCACCGTCCCTGAACGTCTAGATACGCAGTATTTT
TRBJ2-1 | TRBD1 | TRBV6-5 | . | CASSQDRGPYNEQFF | TGTGCCAGCAGCCAGGACAGGGGACCCTACAATGAGCAGTTCTTC
TRBJ2-1 | . | TRBV27 | once | CASTPRADLYNEQFF | TGTGCCAGCACCCCTAGGGCAGATCTCTACAATGAGCAGTTCTTC
TRBJ1-1 | . | TRBV18 | . | CASSPTGLGEAFF | TGTGCCAGCTCACCCACAGGGTTAGGTGAAGCTTTCTTT
TRBJ1-3 | . | TRBV9 | . | CASSVSTGSYGNTIYF | TGTGCCAGCAGCGTGAGCACAGGGTCTTATGGAAACACCATATATTTT
TRBJ1-2 | TRBD1 | TRBV6-5 | once | CASSYQQGAEGYTF | TGTGCCAGCAGTTACCAACAGGGGGCTGAAGGCTACACCTTC
TRBJ1-6 | TRBD1 | TRBV25-1 | . | CASRGQVNSPLHF | TGTGCCAGCAGGGGACAGGTCAATTCACCCCTCCACTTT
TRBJ1-2 | . | TRBV6-6 | . | CASSPGSNYGYTF | TGTGCCAGCAGCCCCGGTTCTAACTATGGCTACACCTTC
TRBJ1-3 | . | TRBV13 | . | CASSPWGRVDTIYF | TGTGCCAGCAGCCCCTGGGGCAGGGTGGACACCATATATTTT
TRBJ1-2 | . | TRBV27 | few | CASSSPSFNYGYTF | TGTGCCAGCAGTTCCCCAAGTTTTAACTATGGCTACACCTTC
TRBJ1-1 | . | TRBV30 | . | CAWSKAGMNTEAFF | TGTGCCTGGAGTAAGGCAGGCATGAACACTGAAGCTTTCTTT
TRBJ1-5 | . | TRBV4-1 | . | CASSQRLNQPQHF | TGCGCCAGCAGCCAGAGGCTCAATCAGCCCCAGCATTTT
TRBJ1-5 | . | TRBV2 | . | CASSERASNQPQHF | TGTGCCAGCAGTGAAAGGGCCTCCAATCAGCCCCAGCATTTT
TRBJ2-5 | . | TRBV30 | . | CAWSVRGWLAQYF | TGTGCCTGGAGTGTACGGGGGTGGTTAGCCCAGTACTTC
TRBJ1-2 | . | TRBV9 | . | CASSVDGTGITNYGYTF | TGTGCCAGCAGCGTAGATGGGACGGGAATAACTAACTATGGCTACACCTTC